The 28 T cell receptor beta chains in this list originate from one sample, sequenced in a study of blood T cell repertoires in COVID-19. Profiled with immunoSEQ multiplex PCR; TCRdb holds only in-frame clones, not every one. This table holds fewer than 200,000 clones, about three quarters found once. The sequencing input was peripheral blood. These receptors came from a man aged 65 to 85 with acute or convalescent COVID-19.

Note on this clone: No DNA is shown, since the ends of the CDR3 on it are uncertain; the CDR3 is the one TCRdb lists. The rearrangement joins TRBV7-2 to TRBJ2-5; TRBD1 was called by the table and not checked on the DNA. Germline lookup yields CDR1 SGHTA and CDR2 FQGNSA. The CDR3 totals 16 residues, both ends included. The CDR3 sequence: CASSLRGSLYQETQYF.

V is TRBV28 and J is TRBJ2-7, with 8 positions matching TRBD2. The CDR3 totals 16 residues. Trimming cost V 5 bases and J 2 bases; bases outside gene matches: 11. CDR1 is MDHEN, CDR2 SYDVKM, per germline. CDR3: CASSPRAGAATYEQYF. The CDR3 region has the DNA TGTGCCAGCAGTCCCCGAGCGGGGGCGGCTACCTACGAGCAGTACTTC.

Only one count was recorded for this clone. The V gene is TRBV10-3, the J gene TRBJ2-6; 7 nucleotides agree with TRBD2. Germline-derived CDR1 and CDR2 are ENHRY and SYGVKD. The CDR3 is 19 residues long. J was trimmed by 0 bases and V by 0 bases; bases with no gene match: 8. The CDR3 DNA is TGTGCCATCAGTGAGTCCGGGGAGGGCCCCCGCTCTGGGGCCAACGTCCTGACTTTC. Translated, it gives CAISESGEGPRSGANVLTF.

This sequence joins TRBV7-6 and TRBJ1-3; no clear D. The CDR3 totals 18 residues. Germline V gene sequence: CDR1 SGHVS, CDR2 FNYEAQ. Trimming stripped 0 bases from V and 0 bases from J, with 15 bases between. The CDR3 DNA reads as TGTGCCAGCAGCTTAGCCTCCAGGCCTTTTGACTCTGGAAACACCATATATTTT. It translates to CASSLASRPFDSGNTIYF.

The rearrangement links TRBV24-1 to TRBJ1-2; 7 nucleotides line up with TRBD1. The length of the CDR3 is 15 residues. Trimming took 2 bases from V and 4 from J; bases not matched to a gene: 6. From germline, CDR1 is KGHDR and CDR2 SFDVKD. CDR3 DNA: TGTGCCACCAGTGATTCAACAGGGGCTGGCTATGGCTACACCTTC. Translating gives CATSDSTGAGYGYTF.

V gene TRBV6-5 combines with J gene TRBJ1-6, with 7 nucleotides matching TRBD1. Germline CDR1 MNHEY, CDR2 SVGAGI. Losses at the gene ends were 0 bases for V and 7 bases for J; bases not matched to a gene: 6. The CDR3 loop spans 16 amino acids. CDR3 region: CASSYSASGGNSPLHF. The CDR3 region has the DNA TGTGCCAGCAGTTACTCCGCCTCAGGGGGGAATTCACCCCTCCACTTT.

The rearrangement uses TRBV2 and TRBJ2-5; no definite D call. CDR1 and CDR2 (germline): SNHLY, FYNNEI. The CDR3 has 11 residues. Trimming removed 7 bases from V and 5 bases from J, with 8 bases in between. The CDR3 sequence: CASTPEETQYF. Written as DNA, the CDR3 is TGTGCCAGCACCCCCGAGGAGACCCAGTACTTC.

J is TRBJ1-1 and V is TRBV28, with TRBD1 matching over 8 bases. Looked up from germline, CDR1 is MDHEN and CDR2 is SYDVKM. V lost 8 bases and J lost 1; bases outside the gene matches: 6. There are 14 residues in the CDR3. CDR3 region: CASFVRGRNTEAFF. CDR3 DNA: TGTGCCAGCTTCGTCAGGGGGCGGAACACTGAAGCTTTCTTT. The full variable domain, its missing parts supplied by reference TRBV28 and TRBJ1-1, is DVKVTQSSRYLVKRTGEKVFLECVQDMDHENMFWYRQDPGLGLRLIYFSYDVKMKEKGDIPEGYSVSREKKERFSLILESASTNQTSMYLCASFVRGRNTEAFFGQGTRLTVV.

The chain joins TRBV7-9 to TRBJ1-2; D not resolved. CDR1 is SEHNR, CDR2 FQNEAQ, per germline (reference sequence). The CDR3 extends over 12 amino acids. The V end lost 1 base, the J end lost 7 bases, and 7 bases lay between the germline ends. CDR3 bases: TGTGCCAGCAGCTTAGATTTATTTGGCTACACCTTC. Protein product: CASSLDLFGYTF.

The V call is TRBV25-1, the J call TRBJ1-2; TRBD1 might be the D (5 bases). This CDR3 has 12 amino acids. V was clipped by 8 bases and J by 3 bases, with 10 bases between them. Per the germline V gene, CDR1 is MGHDK and CDR2 is SYGVNS. The DNA for the CDR3 is TGTGCCAGCCAGACAGCTGACTATGGCTACACCTTC. Translation: CASQTADYGYTF.

Only one count was recorded for this clone. The rearrangement joins TRBV21-1 to TRBJ2-2; the D segment call TRBD1 is taken from the table without a DNA check. TRBV21-1 is classified as a pseudogene. This CDR3 has 17 residues. Written as DNA, the CDR3 is TGTGCCAGCAGCAAAGACGGGAGACAGGGCGGCACCGGGGAGCTGTTTTTT. This translates into CASSKDGRQGGTGELFF.

V usage is TRBV10-3 and J usage is TRBJ1-5; no firm D call. The V end lost 6 bases, the J end lost 5 bases, and 11 bases lay between the germline ends. CDR1 is ENHRY and CDR2 is SYGVKD in the germline V gene. This CDR3 contains 13 residues. In DNA form, the CDR3 reads TGTGCCATCAGCGCAGATTCATATCAGCCCCAGCATTTT. Residues: CAISADSYQPQHF.

In nucleotides, the CDR3 is TGTGCCAGCAGCTTAAAGGCTAGCGGGGGTTCGGGTGAGCAGTACTTC. The encoded protein is CASSLKASGGSGEQYF. The chain employs TRBV7-9 and TRBJ2-7, with 10 bases that match TRBD2. The CDR3 is 16 residues long. The germline gives CDR1 SEHNR, CDR2 FQNEAQ (reference sequence). The ends lost 2 bases at V and 7 bases at J; junction bases unmatched: 11.

V gene TRBV11-2 combines with J gene TRBJ1-2; the D is unclear. This CDR3 is 13 amino acids long. Germline CDR1 SGHAT, CDR2 FQNNGV. V was pared by 8 bases and J by 0 bases, with 10 bases between. The CDR3 here is CASGRNSNYGYTF. CDR3 coding DNA: TGTGCCAGCGGCAGAAATTCTAACTATGGCTACACCTTC.

The V gene is TRBV19, the J gene TRBJ2-7, with D possibly being TRBD2 (5 bases). V was clipped by 5 bases and J by 3 bases, with 20 bases between them. CDR1 is LNHDA and CDR2 is SQIVND in the germline V gene (reference sequence). There are 16 residues in the CDR3. CDR3 protein: CASSGGPGNSNYEQYF. Here the CDR3 DNA reads TGTGCCAGTAGTGGTGGACCGGGAAATTCAAACTACGAGCAGTACTTC.

The V call is TRBV18, the J call TRBJ2-7; D gene unclear. V gave up 6 bases and J gave up 3 bases, with 9 bases separating them. The CDR3 contains 12 residues. Germline V gene data show CDR1 as KGHSH and CDR2 as LQKENI. The DNA for the CDR3 is TGTGCCAGCTCGCCTGCGAACTACGAGCAGTACTTC. Amino acids: CASSPANYEQYF.

This clone was counted only a few times. The chain links TRBV6-4 to TRBJ2-7, with unresolved D. The CDR3 runs 13 residues. The V gene's germline CDR1 is MRHNA and CDR2 SNTAGT. V dropped 2 bases and J dropped 2 bases, with 7 bases sitting between them. In nucleotides, the CDR3 is TGTGCCAGCAGTGACCACTCCACCTACGAGCAGTACTTC. Its protein product is CASSDHSTYEQYF.

The chain couples TRBV4-1 to TRBJ2-3; 7 positions match TRBD2. Germline lookup yields CDR1 MGHRA and CDR2 YSYEKL. The junction had 4 bases not matched to a gene; V was cut back by 0 bases and J by 1 base. CDR3 length: 16 residues. The CDR3: CASSQEPRGGTDTQYF. The CDR3 region has the DNA TGCGCCAGCAGCCAAGAGCCCCGGGGGGGCACAGATACGCAGTATTTT.

The rearrangement uses TRBV4-3 and TRBJ2-5, with 12 bases matching TRBD2. Trimming cost V 3 bases and J 1 base; bases outside gene matches: 6. CDR3 length: 17 amino acids. CDR1 and CDR2 (germline): LGHNA, YSLEER. In nucleotides, the CDR3 is TGCGCCAGCAGCCAGCGGACTAGCGGGACAACCCAAGAGACCCAGTACTTC. This translates into CASSQRTSGTTQETQYF.

The chain has TRBV20-1 and TRBJ2-1; 9 bases align to TRBD2. V was pared by 3 bases and J by 9 bases, with 12 bases of the junction left unmatched. Germline V CDR1 and CDR2: DFQATT, SNEGSKA (reference sequence). This CDR3 comprises 15 residues. This CDR3 is CSASDPSGTFSEQFF. The CDR3 DNA sequence: TGCAGTGCTAGTGATCCTAGCGGGACCTTCAGTGAGCAGTTCTTC.

The V and J genes are TRBV12-5 and TRBJ2-5; TRBD2 is a possible D gene (6 bases). This CDR3 comprises 15 residues. Trimming took 5 bases from V and 0 from J, leaving 13 bases between them. The germline CDR1 and CDR2 sequences are LGHNT and FRNRAP. The CDR3 DNA is TGTGCTAGTGGTCCGGGACTCTTGTACCAAGAGACCCAGTACTTC. Protein product: CASGPGLLYQETQYF.

This clone was counted once. The chain is built from TRBV15 and TRBJ2-4, with unresolved D. The V gene lost 2 bases and the J gene lost 5 bases, with 4 bases spanning the gap. CDR3 length equals 12 residues. The germline CDR1 and CDR2 sequences are LNHNV and YYDKDF (reference sequence). This CDR3 is CATSRRENIQYF. DNA of the CDR3: TGTGCCACCAGCAGACGGGAAAACATTCAGTACTTC.

To note about this clone: Sequence at one end of the junction differs from germline and may be a read error. The chain is built from TRBV11-3 and TRBJ2-1; D not certain. Germline V CDR1 and CDR2: SGHNT, YENEEA. This CDR3 has 17 residues. CDR3 protein: CASSLERMLGGYNEQFF. CDR3 coding DNA: TGTGCCAGCAGCCTAGAAAGGATGCTCGGCGGATACAATGAGCAGTTCTTC.

This clone has a handful of counts. The V call is TRBV6-6, the J call TRBJ2-7; D possibly corresponds to TRBD1 (5 bases). The CDR3 is made up of 12 amino acids. The germline gives CDR1 MNHNY, CDR2 SVGAGI (reference sequence). V lost 4 bases to trimming and J lost 5 bases, with 9 bases between them. The CDR3 DNA is TGTGCCAGCAGTTCAATAGGGGACGAGCAGTACTTC. Protein sequence: CASSSIGDEQYF.

J is TRBJ1-1 and V is TRBV11-3; 7 bases map to TRBD1. V was pared by 6 bases and J by 9 bases, with 13 bases of the junction left unmatched. The V gene's germline CDR1 is SGHNT and CDR2 YENEEA. CDR3 length equals 14 residues. CDR3 nucleotide sequence: TGTGCCAGCAGTTCGACTGAGGGGGACAGACAAGCTTTCTTT. Protein: CASSSTEGDRQAFF.

This clone has just a few counts. V and J are TRBV28 and TRBJ2-1; weak D call: TRBD2 (6 bases). This CDR3 has 16 amino acids. Trimming cost V 6 bases and J 6 bases, with 21 bases left between them. Germline CDR1 MDHEN, CDR2 SYDVKM. CDR3 residues: CASSPHPGLGGNEQFF. The CDR3 DNA reads TGTGCCAGCAGCCCACACCCGGGTTTGGGGGGCAATGAGCAGTTCTTC.

The V and J genes are TRBV12-3 or TRBV12-4 and TRBJ1-3; the D is unclear. The CDR3 loop spans 13 amino acids. V gave up 7 bases and J gave up 4 bases, with 11 bases separating them. The CDR3 sequence: CASIPDWGNTIYF. CDR3 sequence (DNA): TGTGCCAGCATTCCGGACTGGGGAAACACCATATATTTT.

The chain employs TRBV30 and TRBJ1-5, with 7 bases aligning to TRBD1. The V gene end was trimmed by 1 base and the J gene end by 6 bases; junction bases not matched to a gene: 3. Germline V gene data show CDR1 as GTSNPN and CDR2 as SVGIG (reference sequence). This CDR3 region has 13 residues. The chain's CDR3 is CAWSGGGGQPQHF. The CDR3 DNA is TGTGCCTGGAGTGGAGGGGGCGGTCAGCCCCAGCATTTT.